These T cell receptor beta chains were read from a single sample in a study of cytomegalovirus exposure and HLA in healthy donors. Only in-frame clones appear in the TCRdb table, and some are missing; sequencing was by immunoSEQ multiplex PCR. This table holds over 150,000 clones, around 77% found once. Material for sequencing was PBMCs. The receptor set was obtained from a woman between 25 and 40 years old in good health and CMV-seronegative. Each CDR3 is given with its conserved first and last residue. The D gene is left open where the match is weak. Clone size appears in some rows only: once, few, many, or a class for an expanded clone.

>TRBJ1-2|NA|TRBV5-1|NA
TGCGCCAGCAGCTTGGAAGTGGCAGCGCGAGGCTATGGCTACACCTTC
CASSLEVAARGYGYTF
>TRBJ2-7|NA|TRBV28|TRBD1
TGTGCCAGCAGTTTTGGGGGACAGGGAAGCGTAGACTTC
CASSFGGQGSVDF
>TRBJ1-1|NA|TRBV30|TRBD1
TGTGCCTGGAGTGACAGGGGGGAGATCTCGAGAGAAAGAGCTTTCTTT
CAWSDRGEISRERAFF
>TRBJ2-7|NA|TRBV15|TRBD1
TGTGCCACCAGCGCTAACAGGGGATCGCACGAGCAGTACTTC
CATSANRGSHEQYF
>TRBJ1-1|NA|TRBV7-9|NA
TGTGCCAGCAGCACAAAAGGGGCGAGGACTGAAGCTTTCTTT
CASSTKGARTEAFF
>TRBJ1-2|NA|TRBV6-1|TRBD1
TGTGCCAGCAGGACAGGGGGCGACTATGGCTACACCTTC
CASRTGGDYGYTF
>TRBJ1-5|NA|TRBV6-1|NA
TGTGCCAGCGAGAGTGTCCGCAATCAGCCCCAGCATTTT
CASESVRNQPQHF
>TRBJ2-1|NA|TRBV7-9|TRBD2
TGTGCCAGCAGCTTCACTAGCGGGGCGGTCGTCGAGTTCTTC
CASSFTSGAVVEFF
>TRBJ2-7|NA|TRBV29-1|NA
TGCAGCGTTGAAAGGGGCCACGAGCAGTACTTC
CSVERGHEQYF
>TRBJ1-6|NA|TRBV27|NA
TGTGCCAGCAGTCCGGACAACCGTTACTCCTATAATTCACCCCTCCACTTT
CASSPDNRYSYNSPLHF
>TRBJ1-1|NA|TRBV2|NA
TGTGCCAGCAAGGGGTGGATTGAAGCTTTCTTT
CASKGWIEAFF
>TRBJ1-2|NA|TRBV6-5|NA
TGTGCCAGCAGATTACAGGGCATGGGGTATTATGGCTACCCCTTC
CASRLQGMGYYGYPF
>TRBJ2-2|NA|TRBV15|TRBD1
TGTGCCACCAGCAGAAGACAGGGGAATGCCGGGGAGCTGTTTTTT
CATSRRQGNAGELFF
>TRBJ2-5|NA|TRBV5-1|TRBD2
TGCGCCAGCAGCCCTAGCGGGGGGGCCTTAGGAGAGACCCAGTACTTC
CASSPSGGALGETQYF
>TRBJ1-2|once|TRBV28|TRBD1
TGTGCCAGTCATCCGGGACAGGGTCGTGGCTACACCTTC
CASHPGQGRGYTF
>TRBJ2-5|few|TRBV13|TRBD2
TGTGCCAGCAGCTTAGTCGGGCTTAAAGCGGGAGGTCAAGAGACCCAGTACTTC
CASSLVGLKAGGQETQYF
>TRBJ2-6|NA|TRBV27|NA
TGTGCCAGCAGGAATCAGGGGACTGGGGCCAACGTCCTGACTTTC
CASRNQGTGANVLTF
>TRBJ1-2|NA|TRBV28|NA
TGTGCCAGCACCTACGGACGGACATCGTATGGCTACACCTTC
CASTYGRTSYGYTF
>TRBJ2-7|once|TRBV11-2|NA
TGTGCCAGCAGCTTAGGTCTGGCAGGGGAAAGCTACGAGCAGTACTTC
CASSLGLAGESYEQYF
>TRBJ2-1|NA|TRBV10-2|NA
TGCGCCAGCAGTGTGACTGGCGGATACAATGAGCAGTTCTTC
CASSVTGGYNEQFF
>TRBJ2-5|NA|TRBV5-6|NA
TGTGCCAGCAGCCCAAGGGACATCCAAGAGACCCAGTACTTC
CASSPRDIQETQYF
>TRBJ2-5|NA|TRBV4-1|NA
TGCGCCAGCAGCCACGCGGGACCGGGCCCACCAGAGACCCAGTACTTC
CASSHAGPGPPETQYF
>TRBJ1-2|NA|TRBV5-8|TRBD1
TGTGCCAGCAGCCTACCAGACAGGGAGAACAACTATGGCTACACCTTC
CASSLPDRENNYGYTF
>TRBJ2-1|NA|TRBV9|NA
TGTGCCAGCAGCCTTCAAGGGGGGGGTCTCTACAATGAGCAGTTCTTC
CASSLQGGGLYNEQFF
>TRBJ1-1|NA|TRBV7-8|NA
TGTGCCAGCAGCCCCCGGTCTAAAACTGAAGCTTTCTTT
CASSPRSKTEAFF
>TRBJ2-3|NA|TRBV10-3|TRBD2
TGTGCCATCAGTGGGCAGCTAGCGGGAGGGCCCACGAATACGCAGTATTTT
CAISGQLAGGPTNTQYF
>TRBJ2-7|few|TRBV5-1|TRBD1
TGCGCCAGCAGCCCGGGCATGGGACAGGGTCCCGGGGAGCAGTACTTC
CASSPGMGQGPGEQYF
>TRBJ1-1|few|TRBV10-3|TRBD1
TGTGCCATCAGTCAGGACAGGGAAATTACTGAAGCTTTCTTT
CAISQDREITEAFF
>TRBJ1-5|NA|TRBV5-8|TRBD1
TGTGCCAGCAGGACCTCAGGGGGTCAGCCCCAGCATTTT
CASRTSGGQPQHF
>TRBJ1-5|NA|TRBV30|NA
TGTGCCTGGAGTGTGAGGGCGGAGCAGCCCCAGCATTTT
CAWSVRAEQPQHF
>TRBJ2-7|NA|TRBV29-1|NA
TGCAGCGTTGAATCCTCGCCTACCTACGAGCAGTACTTC
CSVESSPTYEQYF
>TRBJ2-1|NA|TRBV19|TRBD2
TGTGCCAGTAGGACTAGCGGGAGGGGTGTGGATGAGCAGTTCTTC
CASRTSGRGVDEQFF
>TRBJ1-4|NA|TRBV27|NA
TGTGCCAGCACTTCGGGAGGGTCGCTGGCCAAACTGTTTTTT
CASTSGGSLAKLFF
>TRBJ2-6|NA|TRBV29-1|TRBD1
TGCAGCGTTGTGGGGACAGGGGGCGCTGGGGCCAACGTCCTGACTTTC
CSVVGTGGAGANVLTF
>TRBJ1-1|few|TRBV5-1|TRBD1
TGCGCCAGCAGCTTGGATACAGGGGGCCGAAACACTGAAGCTTTCTTT
CASSLDTGGRNTEAFF
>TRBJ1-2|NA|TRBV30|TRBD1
TGTGCCTGGAGTGCAGGGACAGGGAACTATGGCTACACCTTC
CAWSAGTGNYGYTF
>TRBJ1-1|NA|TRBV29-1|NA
TGCAGCGTTGTGACATACACTGAAGCTTTCTTT
CSVVTYTEAFF
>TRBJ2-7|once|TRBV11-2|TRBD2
TGTGCCAGCAGCTTAGTATGGAGCGGGGCCCCTTACGAGCAGTACTTC
CASSLVWSGAPYEQYF
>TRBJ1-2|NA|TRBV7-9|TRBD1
TGTGCCAGCAGCCGGGGACAGGGGGCGCAAGGCTACACCTTC
CASSRGQGAQGYTF
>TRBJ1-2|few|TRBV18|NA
TGTGCCAGCTCACCAGCCTCCTTATTCCCGGCGGACTATGGCTACACCTTC
CASSPASLFPADYGYTF
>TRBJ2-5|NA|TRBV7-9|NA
TGTGCCAGCAGCTTATATCCACAGGGTGAAGCGGGAAGTCAAGAGACCCAGTACTTC
CASSLYPQGEAGSQETQYF
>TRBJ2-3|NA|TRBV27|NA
TGTGCCAGCAGTCCCCTCGTGGGCCTCACAGATACGCAGTATTTT
CASSPLVGLTDTQYF
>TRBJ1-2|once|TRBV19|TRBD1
TGTGCCAGTAATCCGACAGGGACCAACTATGGCTACACCTTC
CASNPTGTNYGYTF
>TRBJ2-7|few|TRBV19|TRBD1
TGTGCCAGTAGTCCGGGACAGGGGTTATACGAGCAGTACTTC
CASSPGQGLYEQYF
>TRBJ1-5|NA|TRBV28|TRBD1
TGTGCCAGCAGTACCTCCGGGACAGGGTATCAGCCCCAGCATTTT
CASSTSGTGYQPQHF